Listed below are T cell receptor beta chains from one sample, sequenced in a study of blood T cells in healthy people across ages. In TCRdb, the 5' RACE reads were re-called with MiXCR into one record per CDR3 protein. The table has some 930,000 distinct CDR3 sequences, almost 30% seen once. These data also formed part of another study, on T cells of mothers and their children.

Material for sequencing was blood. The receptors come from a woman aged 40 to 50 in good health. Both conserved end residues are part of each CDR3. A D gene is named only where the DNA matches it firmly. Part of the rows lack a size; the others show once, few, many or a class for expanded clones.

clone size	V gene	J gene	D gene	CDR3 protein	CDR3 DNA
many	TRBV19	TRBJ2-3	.	CASSDRGSADTQYF	TGTGCCAGTAGTGACAGAGGGAGCGCAGATACGCAGTATTTT
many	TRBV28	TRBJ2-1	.	CASNPGQGISYNEQFF	TGTGCCAGTAACCCGGGGCAGGGAATTTCCTACAATGAGCAGTTCTTC
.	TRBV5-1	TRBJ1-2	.	CASSFAAGNGYTF	TGCGCCAGCAGCTTTGCGGCAGGGAATGGCTACACCTTC
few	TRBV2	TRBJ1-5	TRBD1	CASSAQGNSNQPQHF	TGTGCCAGCAGTGCACAGGGGAATAGCAATCAGCCCCAGCATTTT
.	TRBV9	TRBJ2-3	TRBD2	CASSVATGTSGDTQYF	TGTGCCAGCAGCGTAGCTACTGGGACTAGCGGGGATACGCAGTATTTT
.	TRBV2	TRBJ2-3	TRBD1	CASSHQTGGVVDTQYF	TGTGCCAGCAGCCACCAGACAGGGGGAGTGGTAGATACGCAGTATTTT
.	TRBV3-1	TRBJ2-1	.	CANSQDGQYNEQFF	TGTGCCAACAGCCAGGATGGACAGTACAATGAGCAGTTCTTT
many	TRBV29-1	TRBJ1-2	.	CSVGGGRDAWNYGYTF	TGCAGCGTTGGAGGTGGACGGGACGCATGGAACTATGGCTACACCTTC
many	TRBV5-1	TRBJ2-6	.	CASSLAPGASGANVLTF	TGCGCCAGCAGCTTGGCCCCAGGGGCCTCTGGGGCCAACGTCCTGACTTTC
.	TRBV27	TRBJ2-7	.	CASSFRGQPPVYEQYF	TGTGCCAGCAGTTTTCGGGGACAACCACCAGTCTACGAGCAGTACTTC
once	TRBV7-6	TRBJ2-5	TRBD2	CAAGGGGQQYF	TGTGCCGCCGGGGGCGGGGGGCAGCAGTACTTC
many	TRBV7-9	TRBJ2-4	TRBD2	CASSPSRGALNIQYF	TGTGCCAGCAGCCCCTCGCGGGGGGCCCTAAACATTCAGTACTTC
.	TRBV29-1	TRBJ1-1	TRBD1	CSGNRGPTEAFF	TGCAGCGGAAACAGGGGGCCGACTGAAGCTTTCTTT
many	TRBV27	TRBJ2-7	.	CASRVGYEQYF	TGTGCCAGCAGAGTGGGGTACGAGCAGTACTTC
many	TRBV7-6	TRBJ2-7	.	CASSQAPESYEQYF	TGTGCCAGCAGCCAAGCCCCGGAGTCCTACGAGCAGTACTTC
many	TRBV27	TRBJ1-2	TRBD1	CASKLGQGRNNYGYTF	TGTGCCAGCAAACTCGGACAGGGGAGGAATAACTATGGCTACACCTTC
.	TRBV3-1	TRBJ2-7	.	CASSQDSQLNYEQYF	TGTGCCAGCAGCCAAGATTCGCAGTTAAACTACGAGCAGTACTTC
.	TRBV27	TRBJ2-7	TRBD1	CASSLRIGQGVHEQYF	TGTGCTAGCAGTTTACGCATCGGACAGGGGGTCCACGAGCAGTACTTC
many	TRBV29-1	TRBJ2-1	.	CSVLRRTVDNEQFF	TGCAGCGTTCTCCGACGGACAGTTGACAATGAGCAGTTCTTC
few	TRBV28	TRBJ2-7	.	CANSFPPRDYEQYF	TGTGCCAACAGTTTCCCCCCACGCGACTACGAGCAGTACTTC
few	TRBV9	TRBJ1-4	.	CAGSVSTNEKLFF	TGTGCCGGCAGCGTAAGCACTAACGAAAAACTGTTTTTT
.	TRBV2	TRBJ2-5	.	CASSGLGADETQYF	TGTGCCAGCAGTGGGCTTGGGGCAGATGAGACCCAGTACTTC
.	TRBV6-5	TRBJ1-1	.	CASSGGVLSTEAFF	TGTGCCAGCAGCGGAGGGGTGTTGAGCACTGAAGCTTTCTTT
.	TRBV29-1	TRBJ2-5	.	CGVVPAGQETQYF	TGCGGCGTTGTTCCGGCGGGCCAAGAGACCCAGTACTTC
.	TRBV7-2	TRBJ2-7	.	CASSLEPAPSYEQYF	TGTGCCAGCAGCTTAGAGCCAGCCCCGTCCTACGAGCAGTACTTC
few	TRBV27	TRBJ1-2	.	CASKPRTLSNYGYTF	TGTGCCAGTAAACCCCGGACTCTAAGTAACTATGGCTACACCTTC
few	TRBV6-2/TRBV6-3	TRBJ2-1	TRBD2	CASSLVGGTSGGVSFEQFF	TGTGCCAGCAGTCTAGTCGGAGGGACTAGCGGGGGGGTGTCGTTTGAGCAGTTCTTC
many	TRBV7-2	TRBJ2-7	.	CASSLEFGRLSSYEQYF	TGTGCCAGCAGCTTAGAATTCGGACGCCTCAGCTCCTACGAGCAGTACTTC
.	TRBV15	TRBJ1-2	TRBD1	CATSRDAGGRGYTF	TGTGCCACCAGCAGAGATGCAGGGGGAAGGGGCTACACCTTC
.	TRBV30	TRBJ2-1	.	CAWSVGYNEQFF	TGTGCCTGGAGTGTGGGATACAATGAGCAGTTCTTC
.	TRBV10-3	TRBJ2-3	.	CAISGEVTDTQYF	TGTGCCATCAGCGGGGAAGTCACAGATACGCAGTATTTT
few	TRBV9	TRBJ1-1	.	CASSPDPRETEAFF	TGTGCCAGCAGCCCAGATCCCAGGGAAACTGAAGCTTTCTTT
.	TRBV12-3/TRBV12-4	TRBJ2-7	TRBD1	CASSQGQGARYEQYF	TGTGCCAGCAGCCAAGGACAGGGGGCCCGCTACGAGCAGTACTTC
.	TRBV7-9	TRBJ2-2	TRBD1	CASSLEDRGLTGELFF	TGTGCCAGCAGCTTAGAGGACAGGGGGCTAACCGGGGAGCTGTTTTTT
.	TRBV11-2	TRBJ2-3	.	CASSAGAGDTQYF	TGTGCCAGCAGCGCGGGGGCCGGAGATACGCAGTATTTT
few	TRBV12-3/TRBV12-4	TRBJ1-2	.	CASRSGKIYGYTF	TGTGCCAGCAGGTCGGGGAAGATCTATGGCTACACCTTC
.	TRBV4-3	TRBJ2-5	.	CASSQDRRGSLETQYF	TGCGCCAGCAGCCAAGATAGGAGGGGTAGCTTGGAGACCCAGTACTTC
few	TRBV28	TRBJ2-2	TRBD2	CASTGGTSGDGELFF	TGTGCCAGCACCGGCGGGACTAGCGGGGACGGGGAGCTGTTTTTT